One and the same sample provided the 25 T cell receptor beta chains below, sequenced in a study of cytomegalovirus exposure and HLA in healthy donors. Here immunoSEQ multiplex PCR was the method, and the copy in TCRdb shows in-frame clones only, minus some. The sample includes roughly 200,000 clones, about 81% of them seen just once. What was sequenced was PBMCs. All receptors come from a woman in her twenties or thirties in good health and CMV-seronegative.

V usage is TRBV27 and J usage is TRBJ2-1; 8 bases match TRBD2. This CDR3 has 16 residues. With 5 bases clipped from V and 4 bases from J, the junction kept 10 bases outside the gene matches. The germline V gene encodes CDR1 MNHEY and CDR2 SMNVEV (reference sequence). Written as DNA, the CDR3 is TGTGCCAGCAGTCCCCCGGGGGCGGGAGGTTACAATGAGCAGTTCTTC. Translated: CASSPPGAGGYNEQFF.

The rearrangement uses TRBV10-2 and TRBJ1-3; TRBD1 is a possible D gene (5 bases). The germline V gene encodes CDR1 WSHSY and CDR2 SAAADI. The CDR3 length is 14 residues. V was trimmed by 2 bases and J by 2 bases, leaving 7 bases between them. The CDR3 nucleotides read TGCGCCAGCAGTGAGCGGGGGGCTGGAAACACCATATATTTT. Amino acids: CASSERGAGNTIYF.

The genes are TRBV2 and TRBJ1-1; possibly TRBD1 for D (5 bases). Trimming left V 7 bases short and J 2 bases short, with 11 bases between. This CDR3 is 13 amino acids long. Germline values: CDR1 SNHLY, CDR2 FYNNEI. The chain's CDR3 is CASMRQFNTEAFF. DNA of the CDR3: TGTGCCAGCATGCGACAGTTTAACACTGAAGCTTTCTTT.

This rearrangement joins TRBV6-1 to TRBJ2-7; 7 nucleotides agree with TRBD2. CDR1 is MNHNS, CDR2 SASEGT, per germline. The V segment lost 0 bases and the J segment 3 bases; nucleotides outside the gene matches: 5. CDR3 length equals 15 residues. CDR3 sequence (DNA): TGTGCCAGCAGTGAAGCGGCGGGAGCCTTCTACGAGCAGTACTTC. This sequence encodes CASSEAAGAFYEQYF.

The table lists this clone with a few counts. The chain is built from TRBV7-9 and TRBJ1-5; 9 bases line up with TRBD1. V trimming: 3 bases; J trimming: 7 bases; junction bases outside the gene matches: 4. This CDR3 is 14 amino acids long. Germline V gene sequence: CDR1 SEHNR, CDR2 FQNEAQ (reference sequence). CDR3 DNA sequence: TGTGCCAGCAGCTTGACAGGGGGAGAACAGCCCCAGCATTTT. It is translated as CASSLTGGEQPQHF.

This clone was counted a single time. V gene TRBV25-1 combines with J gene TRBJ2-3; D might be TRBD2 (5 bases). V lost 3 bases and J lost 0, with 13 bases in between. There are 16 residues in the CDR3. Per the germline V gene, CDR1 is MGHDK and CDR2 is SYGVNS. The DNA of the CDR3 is TGTGCCAGCAGTGACTGGGCGGGCGCTAGCACAGATACGCAGTATTTT. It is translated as CASSDWAGASTDTQYF.

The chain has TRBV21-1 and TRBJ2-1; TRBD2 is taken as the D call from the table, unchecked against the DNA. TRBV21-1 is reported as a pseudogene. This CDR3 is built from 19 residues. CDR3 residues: CASSRPGTSSESSYNEQFF. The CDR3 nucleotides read TGTGCCAGCAGCCGTCCCGGGACTAGTTCCGAAAGCTCCTACAATGAGCAGTTCTTC.

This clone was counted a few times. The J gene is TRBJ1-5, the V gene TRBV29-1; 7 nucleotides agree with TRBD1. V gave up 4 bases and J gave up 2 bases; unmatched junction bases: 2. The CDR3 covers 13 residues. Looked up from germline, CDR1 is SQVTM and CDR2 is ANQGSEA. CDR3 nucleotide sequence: TGCAGCGTTGGACAGGGAGGCAATCAGCCCCAGCATTTT. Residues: CSVGQGGNQPQHF.

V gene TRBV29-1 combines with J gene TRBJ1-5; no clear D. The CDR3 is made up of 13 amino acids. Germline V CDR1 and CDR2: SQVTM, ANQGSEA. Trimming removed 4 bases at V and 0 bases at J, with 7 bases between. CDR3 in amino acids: CSVAEGSNQPQHF. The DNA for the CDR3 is TGCAGCGTTGCGGAGGGTAGCAATCAGCCCCAGCATTTT. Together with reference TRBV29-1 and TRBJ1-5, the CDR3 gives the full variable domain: SAVISQKPSRDICQRGTSLTIQCQVDSQVTMMFWYRQQPGQSLTLIATANQGSEATYESGFVIDKFPISRPNLTFSTLTVSNMSPEDSSIYLCSVAEGSNQPQHFGDGTRLSIL.

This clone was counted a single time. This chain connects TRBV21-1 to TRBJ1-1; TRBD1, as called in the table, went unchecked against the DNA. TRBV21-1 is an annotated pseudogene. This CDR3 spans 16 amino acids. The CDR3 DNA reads TGTGCCAGCAGCAAGACGAGGGACAGGGTTTTGGCCGAAGCTTTCTTT. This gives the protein CASSKTRDRVLAEAFF.

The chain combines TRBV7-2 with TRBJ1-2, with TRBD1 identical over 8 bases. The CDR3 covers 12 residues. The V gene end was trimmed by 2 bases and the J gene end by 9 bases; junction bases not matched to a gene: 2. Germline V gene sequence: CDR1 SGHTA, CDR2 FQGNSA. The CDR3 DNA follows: TGTGCCAGCAGCTTAACAGGGGGACGCTACACCTTC. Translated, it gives CASSLTGGRYTF.

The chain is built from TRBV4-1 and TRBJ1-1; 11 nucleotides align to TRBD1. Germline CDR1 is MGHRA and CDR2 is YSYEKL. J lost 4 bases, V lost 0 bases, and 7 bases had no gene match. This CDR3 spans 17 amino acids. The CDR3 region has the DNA TGCGCCAGCAGCCAAGATGTTGGGACAGGGGGGTTCACTGAAGCTTTCTTT. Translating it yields CASSQDVGTGGFTEAFF.

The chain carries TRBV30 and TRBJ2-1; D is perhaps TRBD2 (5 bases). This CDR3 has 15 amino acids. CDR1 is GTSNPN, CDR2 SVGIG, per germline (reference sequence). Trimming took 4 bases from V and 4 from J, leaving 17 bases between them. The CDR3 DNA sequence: TGTGCCTGGACCTGGACTGGGCTTGGTTACAATGAGCAGTTCTTC. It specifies CAWTWTGLGYNEQFF.

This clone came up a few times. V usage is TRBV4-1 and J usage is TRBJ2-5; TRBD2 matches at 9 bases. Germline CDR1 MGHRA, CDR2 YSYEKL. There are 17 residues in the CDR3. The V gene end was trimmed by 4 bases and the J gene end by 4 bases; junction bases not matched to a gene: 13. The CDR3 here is CASSLPRLVRGGETQYF. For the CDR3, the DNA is TGCGCCAGCAGCCTTCCACGACTGGTGCGGGGGGGAGAGACCCAGTACTTC.

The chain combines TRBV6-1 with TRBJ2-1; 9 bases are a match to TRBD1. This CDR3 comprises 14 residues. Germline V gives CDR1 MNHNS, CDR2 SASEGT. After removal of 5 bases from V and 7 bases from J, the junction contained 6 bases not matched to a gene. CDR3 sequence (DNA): TGTGCCAGCAGTTTCCGGGACAGGGAAAATGAGCAGTTCTTC. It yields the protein CASSFRDRENEQFF.

Here the CDR3 DNA reads TGTGCCAGCAGCTCGACAGGGCCCAACACTGAAGCTTTCTTT. Its translation: CASSSTGPNTEAFF. The J gene is TRBJ1-1, the V gene TRBV11-3; 7 nucleotides line up with TRBD1. Losses at the gene ends were 4 bases for V and 2 bases for J; bases not matched to a gene: 4. Germline V gene data show CDR1 as SGHNT and CDR2 as YENEEA. This CDR3 has 14 residues.

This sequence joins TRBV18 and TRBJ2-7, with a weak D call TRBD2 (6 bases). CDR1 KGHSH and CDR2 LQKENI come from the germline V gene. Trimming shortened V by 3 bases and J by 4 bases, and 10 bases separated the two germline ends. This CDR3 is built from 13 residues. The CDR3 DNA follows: TGTGCCAGCTCACCCGGGAGCTATTACGAGCAGTACTTC. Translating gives CASSPGSYYEQYF.

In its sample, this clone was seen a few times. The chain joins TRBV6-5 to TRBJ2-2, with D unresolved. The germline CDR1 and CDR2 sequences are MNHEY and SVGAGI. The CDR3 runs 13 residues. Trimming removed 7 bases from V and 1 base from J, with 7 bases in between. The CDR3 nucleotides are TGTGCCAGCAAAGGCGGGAACACCGGGGAGCTGTTTTTT. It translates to CASKGGNTGELFF.

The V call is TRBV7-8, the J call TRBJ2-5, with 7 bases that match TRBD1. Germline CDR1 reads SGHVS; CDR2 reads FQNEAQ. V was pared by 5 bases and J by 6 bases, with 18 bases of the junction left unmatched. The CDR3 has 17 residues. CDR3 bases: TGTGCCAGCAGCCCACAAAGCCGTACAGGGGTCCGGAAGACCCAGTACTTC. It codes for CASSPQSRTGVRKTQYF. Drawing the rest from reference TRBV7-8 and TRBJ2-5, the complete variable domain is GAGVSQSPRYKVAKRGQDVALRCDPISGHVSLFWYQQALGQGPEFLTYFQNEAQLDKSGLPSDRFFAERPEGSVSTLKIQRTQQEDSAVYLCASSPQSRTGVRKTQYFGPGTRLLVL.

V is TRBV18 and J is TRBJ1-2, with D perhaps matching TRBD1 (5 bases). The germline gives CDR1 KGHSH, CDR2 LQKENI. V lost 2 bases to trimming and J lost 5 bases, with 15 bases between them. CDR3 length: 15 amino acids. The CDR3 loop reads CASSPNVITGYGYTF. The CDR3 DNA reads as TGTGCCAGCTCACCAAATGTAATTACAGGATATGGCTACACCTTC.

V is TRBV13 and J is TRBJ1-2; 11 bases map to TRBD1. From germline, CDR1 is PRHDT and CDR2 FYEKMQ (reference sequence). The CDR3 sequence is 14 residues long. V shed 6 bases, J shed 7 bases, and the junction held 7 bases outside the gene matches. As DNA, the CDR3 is TGTGCCAGCAGTTCCGGACAGGGGGCAAGTGGCTACACCTTC. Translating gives CASSSGQGASGYTF.

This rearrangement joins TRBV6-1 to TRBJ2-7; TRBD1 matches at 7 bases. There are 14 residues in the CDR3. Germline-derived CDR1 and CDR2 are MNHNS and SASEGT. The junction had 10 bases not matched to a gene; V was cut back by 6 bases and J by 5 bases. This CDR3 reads CASRQTGPADEQYF. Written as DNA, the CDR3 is TGTGCCAGCAGGCAGACAGGGCCCGCGGACGAGCAGTACTTC.

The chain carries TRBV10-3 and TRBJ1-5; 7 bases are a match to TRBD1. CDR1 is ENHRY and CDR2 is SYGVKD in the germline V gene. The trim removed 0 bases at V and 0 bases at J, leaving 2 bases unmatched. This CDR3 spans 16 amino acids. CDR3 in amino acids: CAISESGQYSNQPQHF. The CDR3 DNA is TGTGCCATCAGTGAGTCGGGACAGTATAGCAATCAGCCCCAGCATTTT.

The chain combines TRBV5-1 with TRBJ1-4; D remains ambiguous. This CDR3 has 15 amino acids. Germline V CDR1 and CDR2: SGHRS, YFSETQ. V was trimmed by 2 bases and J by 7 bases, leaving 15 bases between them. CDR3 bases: TGCGCCAGCAGCTTTGGGAGGGTTGTCGGTGAAAAACTGTTTTTT. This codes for CASSFGRVVGEKLFF. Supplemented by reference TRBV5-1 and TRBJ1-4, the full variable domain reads KAGVTQTPRYLIKTRGQQVTLSCSPISGHRSVSWYQQTPGQGLQFLFEYFSETQRNKGNFPGRFSGRQFSNSRSEMNVSTLELGDSALYLCASSFGRVVGEKLFFGSGTQLSVL.

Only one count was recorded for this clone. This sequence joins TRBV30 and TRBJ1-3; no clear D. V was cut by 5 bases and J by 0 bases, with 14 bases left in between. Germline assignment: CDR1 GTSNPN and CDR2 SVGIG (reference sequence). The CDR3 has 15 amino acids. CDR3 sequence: CAWFYRGFSGNTIYF. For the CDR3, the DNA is TGTGCCTGGTTCTACCGAGGATTCTCTGGAAACACCATATATTTT.